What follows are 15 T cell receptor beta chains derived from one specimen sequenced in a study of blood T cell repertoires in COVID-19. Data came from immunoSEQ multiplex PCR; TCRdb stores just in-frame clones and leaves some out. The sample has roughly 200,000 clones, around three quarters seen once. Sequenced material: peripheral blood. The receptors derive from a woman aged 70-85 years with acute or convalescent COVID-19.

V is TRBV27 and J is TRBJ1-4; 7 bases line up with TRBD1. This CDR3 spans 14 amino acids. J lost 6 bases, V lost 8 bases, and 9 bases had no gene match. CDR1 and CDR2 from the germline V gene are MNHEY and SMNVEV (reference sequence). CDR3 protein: CASGQQGTDEKLFF. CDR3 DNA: TGTGCCAGCGGGCAACAGGGGACGGATGAAAAACTGTTTTTT.

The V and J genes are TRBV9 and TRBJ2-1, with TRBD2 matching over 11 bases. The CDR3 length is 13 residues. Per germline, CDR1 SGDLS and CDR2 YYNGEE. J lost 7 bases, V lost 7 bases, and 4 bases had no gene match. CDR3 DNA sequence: TGTGCCAGCGGCGGGACTAGCGGTAATGAGCAGTTCTTC. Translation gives CASGGTSGNEQFF.

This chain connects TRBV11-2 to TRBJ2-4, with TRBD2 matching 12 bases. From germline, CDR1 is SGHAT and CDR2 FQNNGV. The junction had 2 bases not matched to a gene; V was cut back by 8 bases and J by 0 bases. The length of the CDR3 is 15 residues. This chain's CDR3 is CASGLAGLAKNIQYF. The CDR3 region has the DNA TGTGCCAGCGGACTAGCGGGACTAGCCAAAAACATTCAGTACTTC.

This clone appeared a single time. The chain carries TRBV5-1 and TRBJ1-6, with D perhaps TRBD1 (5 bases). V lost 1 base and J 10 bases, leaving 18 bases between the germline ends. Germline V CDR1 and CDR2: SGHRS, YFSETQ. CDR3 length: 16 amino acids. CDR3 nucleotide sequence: TGCGCCAGCAGCTTGATTCTCGGGGGTTCAGAGTCACCCCTCCACTTT. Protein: CASSLILGGSESPLHF.

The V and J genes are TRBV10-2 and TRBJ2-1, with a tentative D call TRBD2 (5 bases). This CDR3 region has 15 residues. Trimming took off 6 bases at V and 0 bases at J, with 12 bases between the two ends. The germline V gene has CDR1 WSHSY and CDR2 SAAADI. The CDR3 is CASSVSTSSYNEQFF. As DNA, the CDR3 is TGCGCCAGCAGCGTTAGTACTAGCTCCTACAATGAGCAGTTCTTC.

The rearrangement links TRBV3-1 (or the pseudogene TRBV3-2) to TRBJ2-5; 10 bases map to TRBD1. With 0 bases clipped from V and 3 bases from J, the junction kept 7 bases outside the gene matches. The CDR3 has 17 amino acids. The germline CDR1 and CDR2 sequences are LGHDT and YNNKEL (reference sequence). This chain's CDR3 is CASSQDATGTGEETQYF. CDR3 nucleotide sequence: TGTGCCAGCAGCCAAGATGCTACGGGGACAGGGGAAGAGACCCAGTACTTC.

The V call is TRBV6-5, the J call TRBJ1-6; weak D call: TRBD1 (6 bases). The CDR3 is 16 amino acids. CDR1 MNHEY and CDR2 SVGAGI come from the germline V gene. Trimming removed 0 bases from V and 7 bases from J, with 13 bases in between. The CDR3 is CASSYSRGGGNSPLHF. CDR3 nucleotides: TGTGCCAGCAGTTACTCGAGGGGAGGGGGGAATTCACCCCTCCACTTT.

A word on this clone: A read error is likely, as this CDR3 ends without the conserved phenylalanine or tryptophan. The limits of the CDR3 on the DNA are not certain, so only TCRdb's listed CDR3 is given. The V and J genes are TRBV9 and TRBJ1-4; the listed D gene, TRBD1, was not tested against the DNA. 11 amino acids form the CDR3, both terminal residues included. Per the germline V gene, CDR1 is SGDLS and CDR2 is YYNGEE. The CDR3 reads CASRTRGQAGV.

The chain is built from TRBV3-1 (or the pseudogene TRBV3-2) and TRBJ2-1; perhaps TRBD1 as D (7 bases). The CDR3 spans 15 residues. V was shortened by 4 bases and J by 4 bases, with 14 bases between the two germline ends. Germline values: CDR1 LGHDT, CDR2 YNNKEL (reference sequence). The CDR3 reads CASSRGTAQYNEQFF. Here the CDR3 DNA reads TGTGCCAGCAGCCGCGGGACAGCCCAGTACAATGAGCAGTTCTTC.

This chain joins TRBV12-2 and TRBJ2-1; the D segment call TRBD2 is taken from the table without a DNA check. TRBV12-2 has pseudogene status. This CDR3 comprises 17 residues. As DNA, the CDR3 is TGTGCAAGTCGCTCGCCCCGGGAGGGTACATCCTACAATGAGCAGTTCTTC. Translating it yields CASRSPREGTSYNEQFF.

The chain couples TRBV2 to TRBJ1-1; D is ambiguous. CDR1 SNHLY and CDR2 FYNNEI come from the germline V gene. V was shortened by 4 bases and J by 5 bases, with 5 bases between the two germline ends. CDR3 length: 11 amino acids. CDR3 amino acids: CASSAQTEAFF. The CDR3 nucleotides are TGTGCCAGCAGTGCCCAGACTGAAGCTTTCTTT. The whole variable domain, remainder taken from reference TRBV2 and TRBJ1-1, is EPEVTQTPSHQVTQMGQEVILRCVPISNHLYFYWYRQILGQKVEFLVSFYNNEISEKSEIFDDQFSVERPDGSNFTLKIRSTKLEDSAMYFCASSAQTEAFFGQGTRLTVV.

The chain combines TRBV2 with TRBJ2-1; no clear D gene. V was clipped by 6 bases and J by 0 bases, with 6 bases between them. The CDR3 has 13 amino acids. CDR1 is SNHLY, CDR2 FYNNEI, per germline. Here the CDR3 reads CASRSSSYNEQFF. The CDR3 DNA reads TGTGCCAGCAGGTCGAGCTCCTACAATGAGCAGTTCTTC.

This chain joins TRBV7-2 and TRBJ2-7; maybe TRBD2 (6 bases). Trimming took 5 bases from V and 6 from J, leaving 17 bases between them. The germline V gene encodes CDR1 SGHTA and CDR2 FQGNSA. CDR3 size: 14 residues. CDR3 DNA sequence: TGTGCCAGCAGCCCTAGACGGCCCGGGAGCGAGCAGTACTTC. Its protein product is CASSPRRPGSEQYF.

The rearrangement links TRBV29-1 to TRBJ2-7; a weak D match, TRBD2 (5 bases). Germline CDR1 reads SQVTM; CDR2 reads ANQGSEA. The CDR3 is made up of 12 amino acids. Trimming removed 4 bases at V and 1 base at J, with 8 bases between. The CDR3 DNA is TGCAGCGTTGCGGGGAGATCCTACGAGCAGTACTTC. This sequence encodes CSVAGRSYEQYF.

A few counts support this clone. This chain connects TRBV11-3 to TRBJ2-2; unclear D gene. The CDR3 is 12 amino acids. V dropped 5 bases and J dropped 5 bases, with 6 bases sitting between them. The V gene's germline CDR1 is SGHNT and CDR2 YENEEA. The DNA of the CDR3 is TGTGCCAGCAGCCTAATTACCGGGGAGCTGTTTTTT. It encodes CASSLITGELFF.